The clone carrying this TCR beta chain was recorded at least ten times. This entry comes from a study of response to subunit inactivated influenza vaccine. TCRdb called the RT-PCR reads again in MiXCR, with one record for every CDR3 protein. The sample has roughly 620,000 distinct CDR3 sequences; 10% to 12% are singletons. The CDR3 loop spans 15 amino acids. Trimming cost V 5 bases and J 1 base; bases outside gene matches: 5. These data were also reused for a study on T cells expressing NK-cell markers. That work contributes: Making the TCR beta cDNA relied on 5'RACE template switching with UMIs.

The sequence was obtained from a man aged 45 to 65 who received an inactivated influenza vaccine. Sample: PBMCs from blood, taken on the day of vaccination. This chain uses TRBV12-3 or TRBV12-4 with TRBJ2-7; 10 nucleotides align to TRBD1. This CDR3 reads CASSEGTGDSYEQYF. The CDR3 DNA sequence: TGTGCCAGCAGTGAAGGGACAGGGGATTCCTACGAGCAGTACTTC.